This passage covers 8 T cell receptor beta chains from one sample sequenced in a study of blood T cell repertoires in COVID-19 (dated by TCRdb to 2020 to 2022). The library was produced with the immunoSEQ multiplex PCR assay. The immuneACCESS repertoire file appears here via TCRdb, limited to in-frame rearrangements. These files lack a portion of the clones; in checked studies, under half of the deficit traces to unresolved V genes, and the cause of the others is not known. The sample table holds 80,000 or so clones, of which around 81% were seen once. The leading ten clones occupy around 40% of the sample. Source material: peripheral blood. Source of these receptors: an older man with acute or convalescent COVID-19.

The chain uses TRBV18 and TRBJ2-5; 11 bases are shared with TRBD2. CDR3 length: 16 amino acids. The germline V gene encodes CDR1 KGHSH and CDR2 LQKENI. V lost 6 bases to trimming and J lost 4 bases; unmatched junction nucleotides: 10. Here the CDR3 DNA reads TGTGCCAGCTCCGTTATAGCGGGAGGGGAAGGAGAGACCCAGTACTTC. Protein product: CASSVIAGGEGETQYF.

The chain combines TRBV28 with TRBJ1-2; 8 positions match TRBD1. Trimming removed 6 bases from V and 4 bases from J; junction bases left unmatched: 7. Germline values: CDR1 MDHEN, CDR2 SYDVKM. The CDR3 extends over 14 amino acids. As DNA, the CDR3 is TGTGCCAGCAGACGACTAGGACAGGGCTATGGCTACACCTTC. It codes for CASRRLGQGYGYTF.

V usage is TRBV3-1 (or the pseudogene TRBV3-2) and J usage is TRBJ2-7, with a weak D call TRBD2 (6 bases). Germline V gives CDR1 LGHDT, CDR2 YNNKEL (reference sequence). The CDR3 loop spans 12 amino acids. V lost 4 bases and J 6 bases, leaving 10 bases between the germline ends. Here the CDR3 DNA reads TGTGCCAGCAGCCTCGCGGGGACCGAGCAGTACTTC. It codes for CASSLAGTEQYF.

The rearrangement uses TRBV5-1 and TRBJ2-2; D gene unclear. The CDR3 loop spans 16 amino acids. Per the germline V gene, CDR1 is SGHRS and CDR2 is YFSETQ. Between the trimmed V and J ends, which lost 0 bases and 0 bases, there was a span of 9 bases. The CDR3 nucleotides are TGCGCCAGCAGCTTGGCCGACGGAGCGAACACCGGGGAGCTGTTTTTT. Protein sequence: CASSLADGANTGELFF.

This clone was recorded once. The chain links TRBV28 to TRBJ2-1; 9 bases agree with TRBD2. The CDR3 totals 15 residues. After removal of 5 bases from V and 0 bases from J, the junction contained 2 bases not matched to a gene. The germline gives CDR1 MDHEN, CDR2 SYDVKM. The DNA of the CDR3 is TGTGCCAGCAGTCTAGCGGGGCGCTCCTACAATGAGCAGTTCTTC. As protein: CASSLAGRSYNEQFF.

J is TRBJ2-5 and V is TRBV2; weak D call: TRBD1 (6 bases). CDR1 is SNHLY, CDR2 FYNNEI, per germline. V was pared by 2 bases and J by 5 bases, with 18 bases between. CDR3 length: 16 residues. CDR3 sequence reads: CASSEQGMGNRETQYF. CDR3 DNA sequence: TGTGCCAGCAGTGAACAGGGGATGGGCAACCGGGAGACCCAGTACTTC.

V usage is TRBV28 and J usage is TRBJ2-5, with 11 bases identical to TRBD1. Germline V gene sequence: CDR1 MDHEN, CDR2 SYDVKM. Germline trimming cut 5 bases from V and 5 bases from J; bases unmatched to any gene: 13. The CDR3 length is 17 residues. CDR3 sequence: CASSARDRGVVSETQYF. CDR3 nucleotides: TGTGCCAGCAGTGCACGGGACAGGGGGGTGGTCTCGGAGACCCAGTACTTC.

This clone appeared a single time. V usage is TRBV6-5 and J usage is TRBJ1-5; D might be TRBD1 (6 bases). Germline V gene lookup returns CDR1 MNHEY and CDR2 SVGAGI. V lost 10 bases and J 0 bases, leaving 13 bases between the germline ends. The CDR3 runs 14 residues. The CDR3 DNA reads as TGTGCCACCGGGACACCTTATAGCAATCAGCCCCAGCATTTT. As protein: CATGTPYSNQPQHF.